These 25 T cell receptor beta chains share one sample of origin, sequenced in a study of post-analysis software for immune sequencing data. Study results and caveats: In patients, about 5 TRBV segments were more frequent than in controls, with TRBV5-6, TRBV5-1 and TRBV20-1 among them.

Each TCR beta cDNA library carried unique molecular identifiers. Using its own MiXCR run on the PCR reads, TCRdb lists one record per CDR3 protein. The sample has approximately 400,000 distinct CDR3 sequences, around a third seen once. What these receptors recognize is not known. Sequenced material: blood. The receptor set was obtained from a girl aged 5-17 years with multiple sclerosis.

The gene calls are TRBV6-5 and TRBJ1-1, with 7 bases aligning to TRBD1. Looked up from germline, CDR1 is MNHEY and CDR2 is SVGAGI. This CDR3 is built from 14 residues. V was pared by 11 bases and J by 5 bases, with 14 bases of the junction left unmatched. DNA for the CDR3: TGTGCCTCTTATATCATGACAGGGACTACTGAAGCTTTCTTT. It is translated as CASYIMTGTTEAFF.

This clonotype occurred a few times. The chain links TRBV11-2 to TRBJ2-5, with 7 positions matching TRBD1. The CDR3 has 17 amino acids. Germline CDR1 reads SGHAT; CDR2 reads FQNNGV. V shed 1 base, J shed 2 bases, and the junction held 10 bases outside the gene matches. In nucleotides, the CDR3 is TGTGCCAGCAGCTTAGGAGGTGGGACAGCCGAACAAGAGACCCAGTACTTC. This gives the protein CASSLGGGTAEQETQYF.

This chain joins TRBV7-3 and TRBJ2-7; D remains ambiguous. Trimming removed 5 bases from V and 3 bases from J, with 11 bases in between. The CDR3 runs to 13 residues. In germline, CDR1 is SGHTA, CDR2 FQGTGA. Here the CDR3 reads CASSPVIGYEQYF. CDR3 nucleotides: TGTGCCAGCAGCCCGGTGATTGGCTACGAGCAGTACTTC. Using reference TRBV7-3 and TRBJ2-7 for the parts outside the CDR3, the full variable domain is GAGVSQTPSNKVTEKGKYVELRCDPISGHTALYWYRQSLGQGPEFLIYFQGTGAADDSGLPNDRFFAVRPEGSVSTLKIQRTERGDSAVYLCASSPVIGYEQYFGPGTRLTVT.

The V and J genes are TRBV20-1 and TRBJ2-3; D may correspond to TRBD1 or TRBD2 (9 bases each). With 5 bases removed from V and 0 bases from J, the gap between germline ends came to 27 bases. CDR1 and CDR2 from the germline V gene are DFQATT and SNEGSKA (reference sequence). The CDR3 has 19 residues. The CDR3 region has the DNA TGCAGTGCTGGAAACAGGGGGCTAGCGGGAACTCCTAGCACAGATACGCAGTATTTT. Translating it yields CSAGNRGLAGTPSTDTQYF.

This chain links TRBV20-1 with TRBJ1-1; the D is unclear. Germline lookup yields CDR1 DFQATT and CDR2 SNEGSKA (reference sequence). The CDR3 is 16 amino acids. The ends were cut back, 0 bases at V and 0 bases at J, with 14 bases in the middle. The CDR3 reads CSARDGSEPVNTEAFF. In nucleotides, the CDR3 is TGCAGTGCTAGAGATGGTTCGGAGCCGGTGAACACTGAAGCTTTCTTT.

This clonotype was found a few times. The chain links TRBV7-9 to TRBJ2-7, with D possibly TRBD2 on 6 matching bases. This CDR3 is built from 13 residues. Germline assignment: CDR1 SEHNR and CDR2 FQNEAQ (reference sequence). V shed 2 bases and J shed 7 bases, with 12 bases lying between them. The CDR3 here is CASSLKGLGEQYF. The CDR3 DNA follows: TGTGCCAGCAGCTTAAAGGGACTGGGGGAGCAGTACTTC.

This clonotype occurred a few times. The chain couples TRBV27 to TRBJ1-4, with TRBD1 identical over 8 bases. The CDR3 covers 17 residues. Germline CDR1 is MNHEY and CDR2 is SMNVEV (reference sequence). The junction had 15 bases not matched to a gene; V was cut back by 4 bases and J by 8 bases. CDR3 DNA: TGTGCCAGCAGTTCCCTGGGGTACACAGGGGGAAAAGAAAAACTGTTTTTT. Residues: CASSSLGYTGGKEKLFF.

This clonotype has just a few counts. CDR3 nucleotides: TGTGCCAGCAGCTTCCCTGCGTCTGGGGCCAACGTCCTGACTTTC. Translation gives CASSFPASGANVLTF. The J gene is TRBJ2-6, the V gene TRBV5-6; no firm D call. The germline V gene has CDR1 SGHDT and CDR2 YYEEEE. The ends were cut back, 2 bases at V and 1 base at J, with 7 bases in the middle. The CDR3 extends over 15 amino acids.

The chain has TRBV12-3 or TRBV12-4 and TRBJ2-7; D possibly corresponds to TRBD2 (6 bases). The better agreement between TRBJ2-5 and the DNA end casts doubt on the J call. The CDR3 totals 13 residues. In DNA, the CDR3 is TGTGCCAGCACCCTGACTAGAGGAGAGACCCAGTACTTC. It is translated as CASTLTRGETQYF.

The chain joins TRBV20-1 to TRBJ1-2, with TRBD1 identical over 12 bases. There are 15 residues in the CDR3. With V trimmed by 5 bases and J by 8 bases, 12 bases remained unmatched. Per the germline V gene, CDR1 is DFQATT and CDR2 is SNEGSKA (reference sequence). CDR3 nucleotides: TGCAGTGCTGTTAAGAGGGGACAGGGGGCAGGGGGCTACACCTTC. Protein sequence: CSAVKRGQGAGGYTF.

V usage is TRBV5-1 and J usage is TRBJ2-1, with D perhaps TRBD2 (6 bases). Trimming took off 5 bases at V and 4 bases at J, with 10 bases between the two ends. This CDR3 is built from 13 residues. Per germline, CDR1 SGHRS and CDR2 YFSETQ. CDR3: CASRREVYNEQFF. As DNA, the CDR3 is TGCGCCAGCAGAAGGGAGGTATACAATGAGCAGTTCTTC.

This clonotype was detected a few times. The chain couples TRBV3-1 to TRBJ2-3, with 10 positions matching TRBD1. From germline, CDR1 is LGHDT and CDR2 YNNKEL (reference sequence). CDR3 length: 15 residues. The junction had 2 bases not matched to a gene; V was cut back by 4 bases and J by 1 base. The CDR3 coding sequence is TGTGCCAGCAGCCGAGGGACAGGGGGCACAGATACGCAGTATTTT. Its protein is CASSRGTGGTDTQYF.

As to this clonotype: One junction end does not reproduce the germline sequence, and a read error may be involved. The chain has TRBV10-3 and TRBJ1-1, with 8 bases identical to TRBD1. Germline CDR1 reads ENHRY; CDR2 reads SYGVKD. This CDR3 contains 15 residues. CDR3 sequence: CTISDLGQGRDEAFF. DNA for the CDR3: TGTACCATCAGTGACCTCGGACAGGGCCGAGATGAAGCTTTCTTT.

This clonotype was recorded a few times. The J gene is TRBJ2-5, the V gene TRBV12-3 or TRBV12-4; 7 bases line up with TRBD2. J was trimmed by 3 bases and V by 4 bases; bases with no gene match: 5. CDR3 length equals 14 residues. For the CDR3, the DNA is TGTGCCAGCAGTTGGAACGCGGGGGAAGAGACCCAGTACTTC. Its translation is CASSWNAGEETQYF.

This rearrangement joins TRBV3-1 to TRBJ2-7; D unresolved. This CDR3 contains 11 residues. V was shortened by 1 base and J by 7 bases, with 5 bases between the two germline ends. Per the germline V gene, CDR1 is LGHDT and CDR2 is YNNKEL (reference sequence). CDR3 DNA: TGTGCCAGCAGCCAAGGAGCGGAGCAGTACTTC. Translated, it gives CASSQGAEQYF.

The chain combines TRBV3-1 with TRBJ1-1; the match to TRBD1 covers 7 bases. The V gene's germline CDR1 is LGHDT and CDR2 YNNKEL (reference sequence). This CDR3 contains 14 residues. Germline trimming cut 2 bases from V and 6 bases from J; bases unmatched to any gene: 6. In nucleotides, the CDR3 is TGTGCCAGCAGCCAAATGACAGGGTCGTCTGAAGCTTTCTTT. Its protein is CASSQMTGSSEAFF.

The genes are TRBV6-5 and TRBJ2-3; 9 bases line up with TRBD2. The CDR3 is 16 amino acids. Germline values: CDR1 MNHEY, CDR2 SVGAGI. Trimming at V came to 2 bases and at J to 1 base, leaving 4 bases not matched to a gene. This CDR3 reads CASSYTASGGTDTQYF. In nucleotides, the CDR3 is TGTGCCAGCAGTTACACGGCTAGCGGGGGCACAGATACGCAGTATTTT.

The V gene is TRBV6-2 or TRBV6-3, the J gene TRBJ1-2, with 7 bases that match TRBD1. The CDR3 loop spans 12 amino acids. Germline V gene sequence: CDR1 MNHEY, CDR2 SVGEGT. J was trimmed by 8 bases and V by 5 bases; bases with no gene match: 5. CDR3 sequence (DNA): TGTGCCAGCAGTGGGACAGCCCGAGGCTACACCTTC. Amino acids: CASSGTARGYTF.

Worth noting for this clonotype: The junction and the germline gene differ at one end; a read error may be behind it. This chain connects TRBV20-1 to TRBJ2-3, with a possible D match to TRBD2 (7 bases). Germline CDR1 DFQATT, CDR2 SNEGSKA (reference sequence). This CDR3 comprises 17 residues. CDR3 loop: CGAPDWGPAGYTDTQYF. CDR3 sequence (DNA): TGCGGTGCCCCGGATTGGGGGCCAGCGGGGTACACAGATACGCAGTATTTT.

This clonotype was seen a handful of times. The chain joins TRBV5-1 to TRBJ2-5; D not certain. The CDR3 is 14 residues long. V was trimmed by 0 bases and J by 2 bases, leaving 8 bases between them. Per the germline V gene, CDR1 is SGHRS and CDR2 is YFSETQ. In nucleotides, the CDR3 is TGCGCCAGCAGCTTGGGTCCCCCACAAGAGACCCAGTACTTC. Protein: CASSLGPPQETQYF.

The J gene is TRBJ2-1, the V gene TRBV5-1; TRBD2 is a possible D gene (7 bases). Trimming removed 5 bases from V and 4 bases from J, with 22 bases in between. Germline values: CDR1 SGHRS, CDR2 YFSETQ. This CDR3 spans 17 amino acids. The CDR3 bases are TGCGCCAGCAGTATTTGGGTTGGGGGGGCCCAATACAATGAGCAGTTCTTC. This sequence encodes CASSIWVGGAQYNEQFF.

The sample holds a few counts of this clonotype. The genes are TRBV15 and TRBJ1-1; D might be TRBD1 (5 bases). Germline V gives CDR1 LNHNV, CDR2 YYDKDF (reference sequence). CDR3 length equals 13 residues. V shed 2 bases and J shed 12 bases, with 16 bases lying between them. The DNA for the CDR3 is TGTGCCACCAGCAGAACTAATGAGGGGTCGCCTTTCTTT. Translation: CATSRTNEGSPFF.

The chain links TRBV6-1 to TRBJ1-2; no definite D call. V lost 9 bases and J 3 bases, leaving 8 bases between the germline ends. Germline CDR1 is MNHNS and CDR2 is SASEGT. The CDR3 length is 11 residues. This CDR3 reads CASRVDYGYTF. The CDR3 DNA is TGTGCCAGTCGAGTGGACTATGGCTACACCTTC.

The V and J genes are TRBV5-6 and TRBJ2-2; D unresolved. In germline, CDR1 is SGHDT, CDR2 YYEEEE. Trimming removed 0 bases from V and 13 bases from J, with 10 bases in between. The CDR3 is made up of 12 amino acids. The CDR3 loop reads CASSLEYGWLFF. CDR3 DNA sequence: TGTGCCAGCAGCTTGGAATACGGGTGGCTGTTTTTT.

The CDR3 is CASSLPRGAGGPVIEQFF. The CDR3 region has the DNA TGTGCCAGCAGTTTACCCCGGGGGGCGGGGGGCCCGGTTATTGAGCAGTTCTTC. The chain recombines TRBV12-3 or TRBV12-4 with TRBJ2-1; the match to TRBD2 covers 8 bases. This CDR3 spans 18 amino acids. Trimming removed 2 bases from V and 9 bases from J; junction bases left unmatched: 18.